Listed here are 20 T cell receptor beta chains from one sample, sequenced in a study of patients and donors after allogeneic stem cell transplantation. MiXCR was run by TCRdb on the RT-PCR reads, yielding one entry per CDR3 protein. The data contain 190,000 or so distinct CDR3 sequences, roughly two fifths of them seen just once; the ten biggest clones take up under 14%. Material: blood, either unsorted or a sorted T cell fraction (not recorded which). The source of these receptors is a human donor who was either an allogeneic HSCT recipient or a stem cell or donor lymphocyte infusion donor (not recorded which). It is not recorded whose cells these are; they may come from a transplant donor.

J is TRBJ1-5 and V is TRBV12-3 or TRBV12-4; the D gene is possibly TRBD1 (6 bases). This CDR3 contains 17 residues. Trimming took off 5 bases at V and 2 bases at J, with 19 bases between the two ends. The CDR3: CASSPGRTATGNQPQHF. In nucleotides, the CDR3 is TGTGCCAGCAGTCCCGGGAGGACAGCAACGGGCAATCAGCCCCAGCATTTT.

This clonotype has just a few counts. The chain couples TRBV20-1 to TRBJ1-5; D might be TRBD1 (6 bases). Germline CDR1 and CDR2: DFQATT and SNEGSKA (reference sequence). CDR3 length: 13 residues. Trimming cost V 5 bases and J 5 bases, with 13 bases left between them. The CDR3 nucleotides read TGCAGTGCTTCAACAGGGATCGATCAGCCCCAGCATTTT. Translated: CSASTGIDQPQHF.

This clonotype has only a few counts. This rearrangement joins TRBV29-1 to TRBJ1-1; a possible D gene is TRBD1 (5 bases). Germline CDR1 SQVTM, CDR2 ANQGSEA. The CDR3 totals 13 residues. Trimming removed 5 bases from V and 2 bases from J, with 12 bases in between. CDR3 loop: CSVSGRANTEAFF. CDR3 nucleotides: TGCAGCGTTTCAGGGAGGGCCAACACTGAAGCTTTCTTT.

The chain is built from TRBV12-3 or TRBV12-4 and TRBJ1-4; 7 bases are shared with TRBD1. V dropped 7 bases and J dropped 4; count of bases not matched to a gene: 15. The CDR3 contains 17 residues. For the CDR3, the DNA is TGTGCCAGCACCTTCAAGACAGGGCCGCGCTTTAATGAAAAACTGTTTTTT. This gives the protein CASTFKTGPRFNEKLFF.

The J gene is TRBJ2-5, the V gene TRBV30; D uncertain. The germline V gene has CDR1 GTSNPN and CDR2 SVGIG (reference sequence). V was cut by 1 base and J by 7 bases, with 10 bases left in between. There are 12 residues in the CDR3. Written as DNA, the CDR3 is TGTGCCTGGAGTGCTCATCATAGGACCCAGTACTTC. Encoded protein: CAWSAHHRTQYF.

This clonotype was counted between two and nine times. In nucleotides, the CDR3 is TGCAGTGCTACGGACAGGTTGGTCACTGAAGCTTTCTTT. This gives the protein CSATDRLVTEAFF. V usage is TRBV20-1 and J usage is TRBJ1-1; 7 bases match TRBD1. The V gene end was trimmed by 4 bases and the J gene end by 4 bases; junction bases not matched to a gene: 6. The CDR3 is 13 residues long. Germline CDR1 and CDR2: DFQATT and SNEGSKA (reference sequence).

The table lists this clonotype with a few counts. The genes are TRBV9 and TRBJ1-5; TRBD1 agrees at 7 bases. The V segment lost 0 bases and the J segment 7 bases; nucleotides outside the gene matches: 7. This CDR3 spans 15 amino acids. Germline CDR1 reads SGDLS; CDR2 reads YYNGEE. The DNA for the CDR3 is TGTGCCAGCAGCGTAGACCCGACAGGGAAGCAGCCCCAGCATTTT. It specifies CASSVDPTGKQPQHF.

This clonotype was recorded a few times. The chain links TRBV20-1 to TRBJ1-2; no clear D gene. The germline gives CDR1 DFQATT, CDR2 SNEGSKA (reference sequence). V gave up 7 bases and J gave up 0 bases, with 15 bases separating them. This CDR3 has 14 amino acids. The CDR3 DNA follows: TGCAGTGTTACCTCGCCGGACGCTAACTATGGCTACACCTTC. Amino acid sequence: CSVTSPDANYGYTF.

This chain uses TRBV29-1 with TRBJ2-5; possible D gene TRBD1, 6 bases. Deletions cut 4 bases from V and 6 bases from J, with 15 bases between. Germline values: CDR1 SQVTM, CDR2 ANQGSEA. This CDR3 is 13 amino acids long. For the CDR3, the DNA is TGCAGCGTTGTTCAGGGGCTTCGTCAGACCCAGTACTTC. Translation gives CSVVQGLRQTQYF.

J is TRBJ1-6 and V is TRBV7-2; no reliable D call. Germline-derived CDR1 and CDR2 are SGHTA and FQGNSA. The CDR3 has 14 amino acids. V dropped 6 bases and J dropped 0 bases, with 6 bases sitting between them. The CDR3 DNA follows: TGTGCCAGCAGGAGTAGCTCCTATAATTCACCCCTCCACTTT. It yields the protein CASRSSSYNSPLHF.

This clonotype turned up a few times. This chain connects TRBV7-6 to TRBJ1-1, with a possible D match to TRBD1 (5 bases). Trimming took off 1 base at V and 7 bases at J, with 19 bases between the two ends. Germline assignment: CDR1 SGHVS and CDR2 FNYEAQ. The CDR3 is 16 residues long. CDR3 amino acids: CASSLGRGSGTFEAFF. CDR3 nucleotide sequence: TGTGCCAGCAGCTTAGGGAGGGGATCCGGGACCTTTGAAGCTTTCTTT.

This clonotype was observed a handful of times. V is TRBV4-1 and J is TRBJ2-3; D remains ambiguous. Germline V gives CDR1 MGHRA, CDR2 YSYEKL. V was shortened by 0 bases and J by 6 bases, with 7 bases between the two germline ends. This CDR3 contains 13 residues. The CDR3 region is CASSQDTPDTQYF. CDR3 nucleotides: TGCGCCAGCAGCCAAGACACCCCGGATACGCAGTATTTT.

The table lists this clonotype with a few counts. The chain recombines TRBV20-1 with TRBJ1-2, with 7 bases matching TRBD1. The V gene's germline CDR1 is DFQATT and CDR2 SNEGSKA (reference sequence). J gave up 6 bases and V 6 bases, and 4 bases lay outside the gene matches. The CDR3 spans 11 residues. The CDR3 region is CSARTGDGYTF. The DNA of the CDR3 is TGCAGTGCGCGGACAGGTGATGGCTACACCTTC.

The chain carries TRBV29-1 and TRBJ2-3, with 11 bases identical to TRBD2. V was clipped by 4 bases and J by 2 bases; unmatched bases: 2. The CDR3 consists of 14 residues. The germline gives CDR1 SQVTM, CDR2 ANQGSEA. CDR3 protein: CSVGLAGLTDTQYF. The CDR3 bases are TGCAGCGTTGGACTAGCGGGGCTCACAGATACGCAGTATTTT.

V usage is TRBV29-1 and J usage is TRBJ1-1, with 8 bases that match TRBD1. The CDR3 loop spans 13 amino acids. With 8 bases clipped from V and 4 bases from J, the junction kept 9 bases outside the gene matches. Germline CDR1 and CDR2: SQVTM and ANQGSEA. The CDR3, as DNA: TGCAGCACCCGGACAGGGTCGGCCACTGAAGCTTTCTTT. This translates into CSTRTGSATEAFF.

This rearrangement joins TRBV12-3 or TRBV12-4 to TRBJ1-1; D possibly corresponds to TRBD1 (6 bases). Trimming left V 6 bases short and J 0 bases short, with 11 bases between. The CDR3 runs to 14 residues. CDR3 sequence (DNA): TGTGCCAGCAGGGGGGACACTATGAACACTGAAGCTTTCTTT. This gives the protein CASRGDTMNTEAFF.

The J gene is TRBJ1-1, the V gene TRBV7-8; tentatively, D is TRBD1 (5 bases). The CDR3 covers 15 residues. Between the trimmed V and J ends, which lost 3 bases and 4 bases, there was a span of 15 bases. Germline V gives CDR1 SGHVS, CDR2 FQNEAQ. The DNA for the CDR3 is TGTGCCAGCAGCTTGGCGGGGGGGGTAATCACTGAAGCTTTCTTT. This encodes CASSLAGGVITEAFF.

V is TRBV4-1 and J is TRBJ1-2; D is ambiguous. The CDR3 totals 15 residues. V gave up 0 bases and J gave up 2 bases, with 10 bases separating them. CDR1 is MGHRA, CDR2 YSYEKL, per germline. The CDR3 nucleotides are TGCGCCAGCAGCCAAGATCCGTCGGACAACTATGGCTACACCTTC. Translation: CASSQDPSDNYGYTF.

This clonotype was observed a few times. The rearrangement uses TRBV27 and TRBJ1-5; no firm D call. CDR1 and CDR2 (germline): MNHEY, SMNVEV (reference sequence). This CDR3 comprises 15 residues. The germline V and J ends were trimmed by 0 bases and 0 bases, with 6 bases remaining between them. The DNA of the CDR3 is TGTGCCAGCAGTTTATCCGGCTCTAGCAATCAGCCCCAGCATTTT. It yields the protein CASSLSGSSNQPQHF.

This clonotype was counted once. The junction departs from the called germline gene at one end, perhaps through a read error. J is TRBJ1-3 and V is TRBV4-1; D unclear. The CDR3 is 14 amino acids. Germline V gene sequence: CDR1 MGHRA, CDR2 YSYEKL. The CDR3 spells CASSHLTSGNTIYF. The CDR3 DNA sequence: TGCGCCAGCAGCCACTTAACCTCTGGCAACACCATATATTTT.